What follows are 5 T cell receptor beta chains derived from one specimen sequenced in a study of identical twins. TCRdb re-called the 5' RACE reads through MiXCR, storing one row per CDR3 protein. The repertoire includes 600,000 to 700,000 distinct CDR3 sequences, about 20% of them detected once, and 4% to 5.5% sits in the top ten. A further study also used this sample, focusing on T cells expressing NK-cell markers.

Sequencing used PBMCs. The source of these receptors is a woman under 30 in good health.

The CDR3 DNA reads as TGTGCCAGCAGGGGCGCGGGGGGCGGCTACAATGAGCAGTTCTTC. Its protein product is CASRGAGGGYNEQFF. The chain joins TRBV7-9 to TRBJ2-1; 8 bases are a match to TRBD2. The CDR3 is 15 amino acids. In germline, CDR1 is SEHNR, CDR2 FQNEAQ (reference sequence). V lost 6 bases, J lost 3 bases, and 7 bases stayed unmatched. The whole variable domain, remainder taken from reference TRBV7-9 and TRBJ2-1, is DTGVSQNPRHKITKRGQNVTFRCDPISEHNRLYWYRQTLGQGPEFLTYFQNEAQLEKSRLLSDRFSAERPKGSFSTLEIQRTEQGDSAMYLCASRGAGGGYNEQFFGPGTRLTVL.

This chain joins TRBV27 and TRBJ2-7, with TRBD1 identical over 8 bases. The V gene end was trimmed by 7 bases and the J gene end by 0 bases; junction bases not matched to a gene: 5. Germline assignment: CDR1 MNHEY and CDR2 SMNVEV (reference sequence). The CDR3 has 14 residues. The CDR3 coding sequence is TGTGCCAGCACCACCGGGACAGGCTCCTACGAGCAGTACTTC. Protein: CASTTGTGSYEQYF.

The count of this clonotype is one. Given a much more abundant clone one base away, this may be a read error. CDR3 bases: TGCAGTGCTAGTGATTACAATGAGCAGTTCTTC. Its protein is CSASDYNEQFF. V usage is TRBV20-1 and J usage is TRBJ2-1; D unresolved. The germline CDR1 and CDR2 sequences are DFQATT and SNEGSKA (reference sequence). The CDR3 covers 11 residues. The germline V and J ends were trimmed by 3 bases and 4 bases, with 4 bases remaining between them.

This clonotype was seen only a few times. The CDR3 DNA reads as TGTGCCAGCAGCTTAGTAATTCCGGGTTCGGGTGCCACTACGCAGTATTTT. Amino acids: CASSLVIPGSGATTQYF. The chain combines TRBV7-6 with TRBJ2-3; D remains ambiguous. Trimming removed 1 base at V and 8 bases at J, with 22 bases between. Germline lookup yields CDR1 SGHVS and CDR2 FNYEAQ. This CDR3 is built from 17 residues. The whole variable domain, filled in from reference TRBV7-6 and TRBJ2-3, reads GAGVSQSPRYKVTKRGQDVALRCDPISGHVSLYWYRQALGQGPEFLTYFNYEAQQDKSGLPNDRFSAERPEGSISTLTIQRTEQRDSAMYRCASSLVIPGSGATTQYFGPGTRLTVL.

This clonotype was observed many times. The chain couples TRBV7-6 to TRBJ2-2; 7 positions match TRBD2. Germline V gene data show CDR1 as SGHVS and CDR2 as FNYEAQ. This CDR3 comprises 15 residues. The ends lost 1 base at V and 4 bases at J; junction bases unmatched: 3. The CDR3 nucleotides are TGTGCCAGCAGCTTAGGAGGGAGGGTCACCGGGGAGCTGTTTTTT. It yields the protein CASSLGGRVTGELFF. Based on the CDR3 plus reference TRBV7-6 and TRBJ2-2, the full variable domain is GAGVSQSPRYKVTKRGQDVALRCDPISGHVSLYWYRQALGQGPEFLTYFNYEAQQDKSGLPNDRFSAERPEGSISTLTIQRTEQRDSAMYRCASSLGGRVTGELFFGEGSRLTVL.